Given below is one T cell receptor beta chain in context. The CDR3 consists of 14 residues. Germline V CDR1 and CDR2: SGHKS, YYEKEE (reference sequence). Trimming at V came to 2 bases and at J to 5 bases, leaving 4 bases not matched to a gene. The sample belongs to a study of CD8 T cells in Susac syndrome. Random hexamers served to reverse transcribe roughly 0.45 to 1 ug RNA. Multiplex immunoSEQ PCR targeted 54 Vbeta and 13 Jbeta TCR beta segments. MiXCR was run by TCRdb on the immunoSEQ multiplex PCR reads, yielding one entry per CDR3 protein. The sample has 90,000 or so distinct CDR3 sequences, 90% to 95% seen once. Controls were healthy donors chosen to match patients in age and sex. Isolation of CD8+ and CD4+ T cells was performed negatively, whereas enrichment of TEMRA cells was done by FACS.

This receptor was obtained from a human donor in good health. The rearrangement joins TRBV5-5 to TRBJ2-5, with 9 nucleotides matching TRBD1. Sequencing used CD8+ T cells from PBMCs. DNA for the CDR3: TGTGCCAGCAGCTTAGACAGGGGGTGGGAGACCCAGTACTTC. Its translation is CASSLDRGWETQYF.